This T cell receptor beta chain stems from a study of blood T cell repertoires in COVID-19. About the research overall: Italy, Spain and the United States were the sources of the convalescent and acute COVID-19 samples. Sources were T cells, B-cell-depleted T cells, or PBMCs; the material itself was cDNA or gDNA.

In the original processing: Amplifying reference gene primers gave estimates of nucleated cell counts. The assay was immunoSEQ multiplex PCR, and TCRdb's table has in-frame clones only and misses some. V, J and clone size are taken as reported in that table, and D and trimming were inferred from the DNA itself. The repertoire holds about 210,000 clones, with roughly 86% as singletons. Input material: peripheral blood. The receptor was isolated from a woman in her thirties or forties with acute or convalescent COVID-19.

CDR3 sequence reads: CSASKATGGNEQYF. The CDR3, as DNA: TGCAGTGCTAGTAAGGCGACAGGGGGCAACGAGCAGTACTTC. The chain combines TRBV20-1 with TRBJ2-7, with 10 bases aligning to TRBD1. Germline V lookup: CDR1 DFQATT, CDR2 SNEGSKA (reference sequence). V lost 3 bases, J lost 5 bases, and 7 bases stayed unmatched. There are 14 residues in the CDR3.